This T cell receptor beta chain was sequenced for a study of OX40 agonist ivuxolimab in advanced cancers. In the study overall: Ivuxolimab doses were 0.01, 0.1, 0.3, 1.5, 3 or 10 mg/kg every 2 weeks.

CDR3 length: 16 residues. The ends were cut back, 0 bases at V and 4 bases at J, with 15 bases in the middle. The germline V gene has CDR1 SQVTM and CDR2 ANQGSEA. The table came from immunoSEQ multiplex PCR; TCRdb's copy has only in-frame clones and leaves some out. The repertoire holds 70,000 to 85,000 clones, with around nine tenths as singletons. The material was CD4+ or CD8+ T cells sorted from blood, obtained in a trial of the OX40 agonist ivuxolimab. The receptor comes from an adult with an advanced solid tumor such as melanoma, head and neck, liver or kidney cancer. The chain combines TRBV29-1 with TRBJ1-4, with a weak D call TRBD1 (6 bases). CDR3: CSVEEGGGGGNEKLFF. CDR3 DNA: TGCAGCGTTGAAGAGGGTGGGGGGGGCGGTAATGAAAAACTGTTTTTT. The whole variable domain, remainder taken from reference TRBV29-1 and TRBJ1-4, is SAVISQKPSRDICQRGTSLTIQCQVDSQVTMMFWYRQQPGQSLTLIATANQGSEATYESGFVIDKFPISRPNLTFSTLTVSNMSPEDSSIYLCSVEEGGGGGNEKLFFGSGTQLSVL.